The 20 T cell receptor beta chains below come from one sample, sequenced in a study of sequential checkpoint blockade in melanoma. TCRdb's table, derived via immunoSEQ multiplex PCR, lists solely in-frame clones and lacks some. The data contain about 9,500 clones, around 73% of them singletons. The treatment is: randomized to nivolumab then ipilimumab (arm A) or the reverse (arm B). Sample: CD8+ T cells sorted from blood (inferred from file names), taken from a patient given nivolumab and ipilimumab in sequence. All receptors derive from a human donor with melanoma.

As to this clone: It is unclear where the CDR3 begins or ends on the DNA, so no DNA is shown, and the CDR3 is as TCRdb lists it. The chain combines TRBV7-9 with TRBJ2-2; TRBD1 is the table's D call and was not checked against the DNA. The germline CDR1 and CDR2 sequences are SEHNR and FQNEAQ (reference sequence). The CDR3 spans 15 amino acids, including both terminal residues. The CDR3 loop reads CASSSSTGKGGELFF.

The V and J genes are TRBV6-6 and TRBJ2-5; weak D call: TRBD2 (5 bases). Germline CDR1 reads MNHNY; CDR2 reads SVGAGI (reference sequence). This CDR3 is built from 12 residues. Trimming took off 8 bases at V and 0 bases at J, with 7 bases between the two ends. This CDR3 is CASWGDQETQYF. The CDR3 bases are TGTGCCAGCTGGGGAGACCAAGAGACCCAGTACTTC.

The V gene is TRBV12-5, the J gene TRBJ2-3; possible D gene TRBD2, 5 bases. This CDR3 has 15 residues. CDR1 and CDR2 (germline): LGHNT, FRNRAP. Deletions cut 0 bases from V and 5 bases from J, with 12 bases between. Written as DNA, the CDR3 is TGTGCTAGTGGTTTGGTACCGGCAGAGGGAGATACGCAGTATTTT. Translated, it gives CASGLVPAEGDTQYF.

The rearrangement links TRBV4-1 to TRBJ2-1; TRBD1 is a possible D gene (5 bases). Germline lookup yields CDR1 MGHRA and CDR2 YSYEKL. This CDR3 has 13 residues. Between the trimmed V and J ends, which lost 4 bases and 8 bases, there was a span of 12 bases. CDR3 sequence (DNA): TGCGCCAGCAGCCTCCTAGGGGCGGATGAGCAGTTCTTC. Encoded protein: CASSLLGADEQFF.

This clone turned up a few times. The chain joins TRBV4-2 to TRBJ1-2; D remains unclear. Germline-derived CDR1 and CDR2 are LGHNA and YNFKEQ. CDR3 size: 14 residues. V lost 6 bases to trimming and J lost 4 bases, with 15 bases between them. The CDR3 coding sequence is TGTGCCAGCAGGGACGGGGATTTAGGCTATGGCTACACCTTC. This codes for CASRDGDLGYGYTF.

The chain joins TRBV19 to TRBJ2-5; D is possibly TRBD2 (6 bases). The CDR3 runs to 14 residues. V was shortened by 1 base and J by 4 bases, with 10 bases between the two germline ends. CDR1 and CDR2 (germline): LNHDA, SQIVND (reference sequence). Written as DNA, the CDR3 is TGTGCCAGTAGTATAGGAGGGGAGGCAGAGACCCAGTACTTC. It specifies CASSIGGEAETQYF.

This clone was counted between two and nine times. The rearrangement joins TRBV19 to TRBJ2-2; 9 bases fit TRBD2. In germline, CDR1 is LNHDA, CDR2 SQIVND (reference sequence). V shed 5 bases, J shed 9 bases, and the junction held 4 bases outside the gene matches. This CDR3 has 13 amino acids. CDR3 bases: TGTGCCAGTAGTGGTAGCGGGAGCAGGGAGCTGTTTTTT. It yields the protein CASSGSGSRELFF.

The rearrangement uses TRBV2 and TRBJ2-5; 9 bases are a match to TRBD2. In germline, CDR1 is SNHLY, CDR2 FYNNEI. The CDR3 extends over 17 amino acids. The V gene end was trimmed by 11 bases and the J gene end by 0 bases; junction bases not matched to a gene: 16. CDR3 in DNA: TGTGCCGCCCGTGAAGGAGCGGGGGGCGGGTACCAAGAGACCCAGTACTTC. Its translation: CAAREGAGGGYQETQYF. The full variable domain, with the rest looked up from reference TRBV2 and TRBJ2-5, is EPEVTQTPSHQVTQMGQEVILRCVPISNHLYFYWYRQILGQKVEFLVSFYNNEISEKSEIFDDQFSVERPDGSNFTLKIRSTKLEDSAMYFCAAREGAGGGYQETQYFGPGTRLLVL.

Details on this clone: One end of the junction does not line up with germline, which may come from a read error. The chain joins TRBV6-5 to TRBJ2-1; TRBD2 agrees at 9 bases. The CDR3 covers 15 residues. CDR1 MNHEY and CDR2 SVGAGI come from the germline V gene. CDR3 in DNA: TGTGCCAGCAGTTATGAGACTAGCGGTTACAATGAGCGGTTCTTC. It encodes CASSYETSGYNERFF.

The chain is built from TRBV4-1 and TRBJ2-5; D is undetermined. CDR3 length: 14 residues. Germline V CDR1 and CDR2: MGHRA, YSYEKL. V lost 1 base, J lost 5 bases, and 11 bases lay in between. The CDR3 reads CASSQVLAGETQYF. CDR3 nucleotide sequence: TGCGCCAGCAGCCAAGTTTTAGCTGGGGAGACCCAGTACTTC.

The V call is TRBV5-6, the J call TRBJ1-1; weak D call: TRBD1 (6 bases). Trimming took 0 bases from V and 1 from J, leaving 13 bases between them. The CDR3 runs 16 residues. CDR1 is SGHDT, CDR2 YYEEEE, per germline. The CDR3 DNA reads TGTGCCAGCAGCTTGGAATGGGACAACACGAACACTGAAGCTTTCTTT. Its protein is CASSLEWDNTNTEAFF.

The chain couples TRBV19 to TRBJ2-1, with D possibly matching TRBD2 (5 bases). Germline V CDR1 and CDR2: LNHDA, SQIVND (reference sequence). The ends were cut back, 4 bases at V and 1 base at J, with 5 bases in the middle. The CDR3 has 13 amino acids. DNA for the CDR3: TGTGCCAGTAGTAGGACTTCCTACAATGAGCAGTTCTTC. This gives the protein CASSRTSYNEQFF.

This chain links TRBV27 with TRBJ2-5, with a weak D call TRBD2 (5 bases). V was cut by 3 bases and J by 11 bases, with 10 bases left in between. The germline CDR1 and CDR2 sequences are MNHEY and SMNVEV (reference sequence). The CDR3 runs to 11 residues. CDR3 protein: CASSFLEEQYF. The CDR3 DNA reads as TGTGCCAGCAGTTTCCTGGAGGAGCAGTACTTC.

This clone was detected only a few times. The chain joins TRBV4-1 to TRBJ2-1, with 11 bases that match TRBD2. This CDR3 has 14 amino acids. With V trimmed by 8 bases and J by 4 bases, 4 bases remained unmatched. Germline V gene data show CDR1 as MGHRA and CDR2 as YSYEKL. CDR3 DNA: TGCGCCAGCGGCGGGACTAGCGGTTACAATGAGCAGTTCTTC. This sequence encodes CASGGTSGYNEQFF.

This chain uses TRBV7-9 with TRBJ2-1, with D unclear. Trimming removed 4 bases at V and 0 bases at J, with 7 bases between. CDR1 SEHNR and CDR2 FQNEAQ come from the germline V gene (reference sequence). This CDR3 contains 14 residues. For the CDR3, the DNA is TGTGCCAGCAGCTGGCCGGGCTCCTACAATGAGCAGTTCTTC. Amino acid sequence: CASSWPGSYNEQFF.

CDR3 in amino acids: CASSVAGFDTEAFF. The CDR3 DNA follows: TGTGCCAGCAGCGTAGCTGGCTTCGACACTGAAGCTTTCTTT. The chain recombines TRBV9 with TRBJ1-1; no clear D gene. Trimming pared 0 bases from V and 3 bases from J, leaving 9 bases between. The CDR3 has 14 amino acids. Germline-derived CDR1 and CDR2 are SGDLS and YYNGEE.

The genes are TRBV21-1 and TRBJ2-7; the table names TRBD2, a call not compared with the DNA. TRBV21-1 is shown as a pseudogene. There are 16 residues in the CDR3. The CDR3 is CASSKWQAGANYEQYV. The CDR3 coding sequence is TGTGCCAGCAGCAAATGGCAAGCGGGAGCAAACTACGAGCAGTACGTC.

The V gene is TRBV27, the J gene TRBJ2-5, with D uncertain. This CDR3 is 14 amino acids long. CDR1 is MNHEY, CDR2 SMNVEV, per germline (reference sequence). Trimming removed 3 bases from V and 2 bases from J, with 10 bases in between. CDR3 loop: CASSLHKPQETQYF. In nucleotides, the CDR3 is TGTGCCAGCAGTTTGCACAAACCACAAGAGACCCAGTACTTC.

The chain joins TRBV27 to TRBJ2-5, with D uncertain. The CDR3 runs 13 residues. Germline assignment: CDR1 MNHEY and CDR2 SMNVEV (reference sequence). Between the trimmed V and J ends, which lost 7 bases and 1 base, there was a span of 10 bases. This CDR3 is CASTNGPQETQYF. The CDR3 DNA reads TGTGCCAGCACCAATGGCCCCCAAGAGACCCAGTACTTC.

This clone was seen a few times. This chain connects TRBV12-5 to TRBJ2-6; possible D gene TRBD1, 5 bases. The CDR3 has 17 amino acids. Germline CDR1 LGHNT, CDR2 FRNRAP. The V gene lost 0 bases and the J gene lost 2 bases, with 11 bases spanning the gap. CDR3 loop: CASGLVTGNPGANVLTF. The CDR3 nucleotides are TGTGCTAGTGGTTTGGTCACAGGTAACCCTGGGGCCAACGTCCTGACTTTC.